Following are 27 T cell receptor beta chains from one sample sequenced in a study of response to subunit inactivated influenza vaccine. TCRdb analysed the RT-PCR reads with MiXCR anew, one entry per CDR3 protein. Here the sample spans about 520,000 distinct CDR3 sequences, approximately 11% being singletons. Specimen: PBMCs from blood, collected roughly 48 days after vaccination. The receptors were sampled from a man between 50 and 59 years old who received an inactivated influenza vaccine.

V gene TRBV5-1 combines with J gene TRBJ1-1; unclear D gene. The CDR3 spans 16 residues. The V gene's germline CDR1 is SGHRS and CDR2 YFSETQ. The V gene lost 4 bases and the J gene lost 0 bases, with 16 bases spanning the gap. This CDR3 reads CASSAGSTPMNTEAFF. The CDR3, as DNA: TGCGCCAGCAGCGCGGGGTCCACCCCCATGAACACTGAAGCTTTCTTT. Together with reference TRBV5-1 and TRBJ1-1, the CDR3 gives the full variable domain: KAGVTQTPRYLIKTRGQQVTLSCSPISGHRSVSWYQQTPGQGLQFLFEYFSETQRNKGNFPGRFSGRQFSNSRSEMNVSTLELGDSALYLCASSAGSTPMNTEAFFGQGTRLTVV.

This clonotype has ten or more counts. The chain employs TRBV12-3 or TRBV12-4 and TRBJ1-5; the D is unclear. Trimming took off 5 bases at V and 3 bases at J, with 11 bases between the two ends. CDR3 size: 14 residues. The CDR3 loop is CASSTRWPNQPQHF. Here the CDR3 DNA reads TGTGCCAGCAGTACCCGGTGGCCCAATCAGCCCCAGCATTTT.

A few counts support this clonotype. The genes are TRBV7-8 and TRBJ2-7; weak D call: TRBD1 (6 bases). CDR3 length: 15 amino acids. Germline V gene lookup returns CDR1 SGHVS and CDR2 FQNEAQ. The germline V and J ends were trimmed by 4 bases and 7 bases, with 20 bases remaining between them. The CDR3 spells CASSSTQGIGIEQYF. CDR3 DNA sequence: TGTGCCAGCAGCTCCACACAGGGCATCGGGATTGAGCAGTACTTC.

This clonotype showed up many times. J is TRBJ2-2 and V is TRBV2; tentatively, D is TRBD1 (5 bases). CDR1 is SNHLY and CDR2 is FYNNEI in the germline V gene. The V end was cut by 8 bases, the J end by 1 base, with 11 bases between. The CDR3 spans 14 residues. CDR3 sequence: CASQGRENTGELFF. The CDR3 DNA follows: TGTGCCAGCCAGGGCAGGGAGAACACCGGGGAGCTGTTTTTT. Looking up the rest from reference TRBV2 and TRBJ2-2 gives the full variable domain: EPEVTQTPSHQVTQMGQEVILRCVPISNHLYFYWYRQILGQKVEFLVSFYNNEISEKSEIFDDQFSVERPDGSNFTLKIRSTKLEDSAMYFCASQGRENTGELFFGEGSRLTVL.

This clonotype was counted between two and nine times. The rearrangement uses TRBV5-1 and TRBJ1-3; no clear D gene. The CDR3 runs 15 residues. CDR1 is SGHRS, CDR2 YFSETQ, per germline. V was clipped by 0 bases and J by 5 bases, with 12 bases between them. CDR3 sequence reads: CASSLEDTARNTIYF. The CDR3 coding sequence is TGCGCCAGCAGCTTGGAGGATACAGCGAGAAACACCATATATTTT. Full variable domain (rest looked up from reference TRBV5-1 and TRBJ1-3): KAGVTQTPRYLIKTRGQQVTLSCSPISGHRSVSWYQQTPGQGLQFLFEYFSETQRNKGNFPGRFSGRQFSNSRSEMNVSTLELGDSALYLCASSLEDTARNTIYFGEGSWLTVV.

This clonotype was counted many times. The rearrangement links TRBV4-2 to TRBJ2-1; no reliable D call. With 0 bases removed from V and 3 bases from J, the gap between germline ends came to 9 bases. This CDR3 region has 15 residues. Germline CDR1 LGHNA, CDR2 YNFKEQ. The CDR3 reads CASSQDLDDYNEQFF. Written as DNA, the CDR3 is TGTGCCAGCAGCCAAGATTTGGACGACTACAATGAGCAGTTCTTC.

The rearrangement joins TRBV12-3 or TRBV12-4 to TRBJ2-5, with 8 bases lining up with TRBD2. J was trimmed by 1 base and V by 6 bases; bases with no gene match: 13. CDR3 size: 17 residues. The CDR3 DNA follows: TGTGCCAGCAGCTCCCGTCTAGGCGGGGGGATCCAAGAGACCCAGTACTTC. It codes for CASSSRLGGGIQETQYF.

This clonotype turned up a few times. The chain links TRBV6-5 to TRBJ1-2, with D perhaps TRBD1 (5 bases). The V end lost 1 base, the J end lost 5 bases, and 14 bases lay between the germline ends. The CDR3 has 15 amino acids. Germline values: CDR1 MNHEY, CDR2 SVGAGI. CDR3 loop: CASSYYQTQGYGYTF. The CDR3 DNA reads as TGTGCCAGCAGTTACTACCAGACTCAGGGATATGGCTACACCTTC.

The chain uses TRBV25-1 and TRBJ2-1; 9 bases fit TRBD1. The CDR3 is 17 residues long. Germline values: CDR1 MGHDK, CDR2 SYGVNS. Losses at the gene ends were 4 bases for V and 4 bases for J; bases not matched to a gene: 11. The CDR3 is CASSGYRGPRLYNEQFF. CDR3 coding DNA: TGTGCCAGCAGTGGATACAGGGGGCCCCGATTATACAATGAGCAGTTCTTC. Combining the CDR3 with reference TRBV25-1 and TRBJ2-1 gives the whole variable domain EADIYQTPRYLVIGTGKKITLECSQTMGHDKMYWYQQDPGMELHLIHYSYGVNSTEKGDLSSESTVSRIRTEHFPLTLESARPSHTSQYLCASSGYRGPRLYNEQFFGPGTRLTVL.

The rearrangement links TRBV6-1 to TRBJ1-4; D perhaps matches TRBD1 (6 bases). Germline CDR1 MNHNS, CDR2 SASEGT. This CDR3 spans 14 amino acids. Trimming took off 3 bases at V and 8 bases at J, with 13 bases between the two ends. The CDR3 region is CASSDRGGWEKLFF. The CDR3 DNA reads TGTGCCAGCAGTGACAGGGGAGGATGGGAAAAACTGTTTTTT.

The rearrangement links TRBV5-5 to TRBJ2-7; D call uncertain. The CDR3 is made up of 12 amino acids. Looked up from germline, CDR1 is SGHKS and CDR2 is YYEKEE (reference sequence). Trimming stripped 4 bases from V and 5 bases from J, with 10 bases between. CDR3 loop: CASSEEWDEQYF. DNA of the CDR3: TGTGCCAGCAGCGAAGAGTGGGACGAGCAGTACTTC. The full variable domain, in which reference TRBV5-5 and TRBJ2-7 provide the parts outside the CDR3, is DAGVTQSPTHLIKTRGQQVTLRCSPISGHKSVSWYQQVLGQGPQFIFQYYEKEERGRGNFPDRFSARQFPNYSSELNVNALLLGDSALYLCASSEEWDEQYFGPGTRLTVT.

The rearrangement joins TRBV11-2 to TRBJ2-1; 8 nucleotides match TRBD1. Germline values: CDR1 SGHAT, CDR2 FQNNGV. Trimming removed 4 bases from V and 2 bases from J; junction bases left unmatched: 10. CDR3 length equals 17 residues. The CDR3 protein is CASSSLEGTGAYNEQFF. The CDR3 coding sequence is TGTGCCAGCAGCTCCCTAGAGGGGACAGGAGCCTACAATGAGCAGTTCTTC.

This clonotype has a single count. The chain employs TRBV3-1 and TRBJ1-1, with 10 bases lining up with TRBD1. Germline trimming cut 4 bases from V and 0 bases from J; bases unmatched to any gene: 2. There are 15 residues in the CDR3. The germline CDR1 and CDR2 sequences are LGHDT and YNNKEL (reference sequence). CDR3 region: CASSRTGGVNTEAFF. The CDR3 region has the DNA TGTGCCAGCAGCCGGACAGGGGGGGTGAACACTGAAGCTTTCTTT.

This clonotype was observed a handful of times. The V call is TRBV7-9, the J call TRBJ2-5; weak D call: TRBD1 (6 bases). The CDR3 is 14 amino acids. Per the germline V gene, CDR1 is SEHNR and CDR2 is FQNEAQ (reference sequence). Trimming removed 5 bases at V and 1 base at J, with 11 bases between. The CDR3 sequence is CASSTMDSQETQYF. In DNA, the CDR3 is TGTGCCAGCAGCACAATGGACAGCCAAGAGACCCAGTACTTC. Complete variable domain (other parts from reference TRBV7-9 and TRBJ2-5): DTGVSQNPRHKITKRGQNVTFRCDPISEHNRLYWYRQTLGQGPEFLTYFQNEAQLEKSRLLSDRFSAERPKGSFSTLEIQRTEQGDSAMYLCASSTMDSQETQYFGPGTRLLVL.

This clonotype was seen more than once but under ten times. The chain links TRBV18 to TRBJ1-1; the D gene is possibly TRBD1 (6 bases). CDR1 is KGHSH, CDR2 LQKENI, per germline. V dropped 9 bases and J dropped 1 base, with 12 bases sitting between them. This CDR3 spans 13 amino acids. This CDR3 is CASYGTRNTEAFF. CDR3 nucleotides: TGTGCCAGTTACGGGACACGGAACACTGAAGCTTTCTTT.

This clonotype has more than one count but fewer than ten. The V gene is TRBV7-3, the J gene TRBJ2-5; 7 positions agree with TRBD2. Unmatched junction bases numbered 8, after V lost 2 bases and J lost 5 bases. Germline V lookup: CDR1 SGHTA, CDR2 FQGTGA. The CDR3 runs 15 residues. This chain's CDR3 is CASSLFAGAEETQYF. CDR3 DNA: TGTGCCAGCAGCTTATTTGCGGGAGCGGAGGAGACCCAGTACTTC.

The gene calls are TRBV29-1 and TRBJ1-2; 10 nucleotides agree with TRBD1. Germline CDR1 SQVTM, CDR2 ANQGSEA. The CDR3 extends over 12 amino acids. V dropped 6 bases and J dropped 6; count of bases not matched to a gene: 4. Here the CDR3 reads CSVSGQGNGYTF. The CDR3, as DNA: TGCAGCGTCTCGGGACAGGGGAATGGCTACACCTTC. The full variable domain, with the rest looked up from reference TRBV29-1 and TRBJ1-2, is SAVISQKPSRDICQRGTSLTIQCQVDSQVTMMFWYRQQPGQSLTLIATANQGSEATYESGFVIDKFPISRPNLTFSTLTVSNMSPEDSSIYLCSVSGQGNGYTFGSGTRLTVV.

This clonotype was counted at least ten times. The chain is built from TRBV7-2 and TRBJ2-5; a possible D gene is TRBD2 (6 bases). V lost 6 bases to trimming and J lost 4 bases, with 12 bases between them. Germline lookup yields CDR1 SGHTA and CDR2 FQGNSA. The CDR3 covers 13 residues. The chain's CDR3 is CASSYTSRETQYF. The CDR3 nucleotides read TGTGCCAGCAGTTATACTAGCAGAGAGACCCAGTACTTC.

The table lists this clonotype with many counts. The chain combines TRBV27 with TRBJ1-1, with a possible D match to TRBD1 (6 bases). V was shortened by 4 bases and J by 4 bases, with 10 bases between the two germline ends. The germline V gene has CDR1 MNHEY and CDR2 SMNVEV (reference sequence). The CDR3 has 13 amino acids. This chain's CDR3 is CASSYQGRTEAFF. CDR3 sequence (DNA): TGTGCCAGCAGTTACCAGGGGCGCACTGAAGCTTTCTTT.

Many counts were recorded for this clonotype. CDR3 in amino acids: CSVLLTGNTIYF. Here the CDR3 DNA reads TGCAGCGTTCTCCTAACGGGAAACACCATATATTTT. The gene calls are TRBV29-1 and TRBJ1-3; D is uncertain. The CDR3 length is 12 residues. V was shortened by 5 bases and J by 4 bases, with 9 bases between the two germline ends. Germline V gene data show CDR1 as SQVTM and CDR2 as ANQGSEA.

The gene calls are TRBV6-1 and TRBJ2-1; TRBD2 aligns across 10 bases. CDR3 length equals 15 residues. The J segment lost 6 bases and the V segment lost 1 base, leaving 3 bases of the junction unmatched. Germline V gives CDR1 MNHNS, CDR2 SASEGT. CDR3 sequence (DNA): TGTGCCAGCAGTGAAGGCAGCGGGGGGGCCAATGAGCAGTTCTTC. Its translation: CASSEGSGGANEQFF.

This clonotype was observed a handful of times. The V call is TRBV4-1, the J call TRBJ2-3, with D unclear. The V and J ends lost 1 base and 2 bases respectively, with 10 bases between them. Per germline, CDR1 MGHRA and CDR2 YSYEKL. The CDR3 is 15 amino acids. The CDR3 DNA reads as TGCGCCAGCAGCCAAGTGCACCATACCACAGATACGCAGTATTTT. The encoded protein is CASSQVHHTTDTQYF.

The J gene is TRBJ2-3, the V gene TRBV2; TRBD2 matches at 12 bases. After removal of 4 bases from V and 0 bases from J, the junction contained 2 bases not matched to a gene. Germline lookup yields CDR1 SNHLY and CDR2 FYNNEI. CDR3 length: 16 amino acids. CDR3 in amino acids: CASSVGLAGSTDTQYF. The DNA for the CDR3 is TGTGCCAGCAGTGTCGGACTAGCGGGGAGCACAGATACGCAGTATTTT.

This clonotype was counted many times. V is TRBV12-3 or TRBV12-4 and J is TRBJ1-2; weak D call: TRBD1 (5 bases). V was trimmed by 4 bases and J by 2 bases, leaving 11 bases between them. The CDR3 totals 14 residues. CDR3: CASSWGGGNYGYTF. The CDR3, as DNA: TGTGCCAGCAGTTGGGGGGGAGGGAACTATGGCTACACCTTC.

The rearrangement links TRBV7-8 to TRBJ1-5; D is unresolved. Germline assignment: CDR1 SGHVS and CDR2 FQNEAQ. This CDR3 region has 12 residues. The V end lost 2 bases, the J end lost 4 bases, and 3 bases lay between the germline ends. The CDR3 loop is CASSLPNQPQHF. DNA for the CDR3: TGTGCCAGCAGCTTACCGAATCAGCCCCAGCATTTT.

This clonotype was recorded a few times. This sequence joins TRBV5-1 and TRBJ2-3; D possibly corresponds to TRBD2 (6 bases). CDR1 SGHRS and CDR2 YFSETQ come from the germline V gene. The V gene lost 0 bases and the J gene lost 2 bases, with 13 bases spanning the gap. This CDR3 is built from 16 residues. CDR3 residues: CASSLDPGRSTDTQYF. CDR3 bases: TGCGCCAGCAGCTTGGACCCGGGGAGGTCCACAGATACGCAGTATTTT. Combining the CDR3 with reference TRBV5-1 and TRBJ2-3 gives the whole variable domain KAGVTQTPRYLIKTRGQQVTLSCSPISGHRSVSWYQQTPGQGLQFLFEYFSETQRNKGNFPGRFSGRQFSNSRSEMNVSTLELGDSALYLCASSLDPGRSTDTQYFGPGTRLTVL.

J is TRBJ1-5 and V is TRBV5-6; D not certain. Germline lookup yields CDR1 SGHDT and CDR2 YYEEEE. CDR3 length: 13 residues. Trimming pared 0 bases from V and 7 bases from J, leaving 8 bases between. The CDR3 here is CASSLGFGQPQHF. CDR3 in DNA: TGTGCCAGCAGCTTGGGGTTCGGGCAGCCCCAGCATTTT.